One and the same sample provided the 21 T cell receptor beta chains below, sequenced in a study of T cells in women clearing cervical HPV infection. TCRdb's table, derived via immunoSEQ multiplex PCR, lists solely in-frame clones and lacks some. This repertoire comprises about 46,000 clones; its ten largest clones make up about a third. What was sequenced was blood buffy coat. These receptors originate from a woman between 18 and 70 years old with a cervical HPV16 infection that either progressed to CIN3+ or cleared (not recorded which).

Details on this clone: A junction boundary mismatches the germline segment, possibly from a read error. The CDR3 end falls 3 residues outside the read, so it is completed with the germline J gene. Other nucleotide sequences from this sample produce the same CDR3. The chain employs TRBV30 and TRBJ1-3; no clear D gene. Germline V lookup: CDR1 GTSNPN, CDR2 SVGIG (reference sequence). The CDR3 is 14 amino acids. The CDR3 DNA, read in part, is TGTGCCTGGGCCCGCGGGATTTCTGGAAACACG. It codes for CAWARGISGNT. The CDR3 in full is CAWARGISGNTIYF.

Notes on this clone: Sequencing ends 3 residues short of the CDR3 end; the germline J gene provides the rest. This chain links TRBV5-6 with TRBJ1-6; no clear D. Trimming took 1 base from V and 0 from J, leaving 5 bases between them. The CDR3 is made up of 15 amino acids. Germline CDR1 and CDR2: SGHDT and YYEEEE. The CDR3 DNA, read in part, is TGTGCCAGCAGCTTGCCGGGCTCCTATAATTCACCC. This codes for CASSLPGSYNSP. The whole CDR3 sequence reads CASSLPGSYNSPLHF.

Details on this clone: The DNA ends 3 residues before the CDR3 does, and the rest of the CDR3 is filled in from the germline J gene. The J gene is TRBJ1-1, the V gene TRBV11-2; no definite D call. This CDR3 spans 13 amino acids. Germline CDR1 is SGHAT and CDR2 is FQNNGV. V lost 5 bases and J 5 bases, leaving 12 bases between the germline ends. The CDR3 loop is CASSRNSGTEAFF. The covered CDR3 bases are TGTGCCAGCAGCCGAAACTCCGGGACTGAA.

For this clone: The observed sequence ends 3 residues before the CDR3 terminus, with the missing tail filled in from the germline J gene. The chain employs TRBV7-9 and TRBJ2-7; TRBD2 aligns across 11 bases. The CDR3 contains 15 residues. V shed 5 bases and J 4 bases; nucleotides not matched to a gene: 7. Germline loops: CDR1 SEHNR, CDR2 FQNEAQ (reference sequence). CDR3 sequence: CASSIPTSGDYEQYF. The CDR3 bases that were read are TGTGCCAGCAGCATACCGACTAGCGGGGATTACGAG.

Notes on this clone: The observed sequence ends 3 residues before the CDR3 terminus, with the missing tail filled in from the germline J gene. V gene TRBV20-1 combines with J gene TRBJ2-7; no firm D call. Per germline, CDR1 DFQATT and CDR2 SNEGSKA (reference sequence). This CDR3 region has 15 residues. V was clipped by 1 base and J by 4 bases, with 17 bases between them. CDR3 region: CSARGPLRRFYEQYF. The CDR3 DNA, read in part, is TGCAGTGCTAGAGGTCCCCTCCGCAGATTTTACGAG.

A remark on this clone: With the read ending 3 residues before the CDR3 end, the germline J gene is used to fill in that end. The V call is TRBV29-1, the J call TRBJ1-1; D might be TRBD1 (6 bases). Trimming removed 1 base from V and 1 base from J, with 22 bases in between. The CDR3 contains 18 residues. In germline, CDR1 is SQVTM, CDR2 ANQGSEA. The sequenced part of the CDR3 DNA is TGCAGCGTTGAAGGGCGAGGGGGACCCCCGGCCGGGAACACTGAA. It specifies CSVEGRGGPPAGNTE. Given in full, the CDR3 is CSVEGRGGPPAGNTEAFF.

Concerning this clone: The sequence runs out 3 residues before the end of the CDR3; the remainder is reconstructed from the germline J gene. The chain couples TRBV14 to TRBJ2-3, with 7 bases identical to TRBD1. CDR1 and CDR2 from the germline V gene are SGHDN and FVKESK. Germline trimming cut 4 bases from V and 3 bases from J; bases unmatched to any gene: 1. There are 13 residues in the CDR3. CDR3 protein: CASSRQGTDTQYF. Partial CDR3 DNA: TGTGCCAGCAGCCGACAGGGAACAGATACG. The variable domain in full, completed from reference TRBV14 and TRBJ2-3, reads EAGVTQFPSHSVIEKGQTVTLRCDPISGHDNLYWYRRVMGKEIKFLLHFVKESKQDESGMPNNRFLAERTGGTYSTLKVQPAELEDSGVYFCASSRQGTDTQYFGPGTRLTVL.

Details on this clone: Sequencing ends 3 residues short of the CDR3 end; the germline J gene provides the rest. This chain uses TRBV20-1 with TRBJ2-1, with D tentatively TRBD1 (5 bases). V lost 2 bases and J 6 bases, leaving 8 bases between the germline ends. Germline V lookup: CDR1 DFQATT, CDR2 SNEGSKA (reference sequence). The CDR3 consists of 12 residues. The sequenced part of the CDR3 DNA is TGCAGTGCTAGAAGGGGCAGCAATGAG. It encodes CSARRGSNE. The whole CDR3 sequence reads CSARRGSNEQFF.

To note about this clone: The read ends 3 residues early relative to the CDR3; the germline J gene fills the gap. The V call is TRBV5-1, the J call TRBJ2-3, with a weak D call TRBD2 (5 bases). Germline V gene lookup returns CDR1 SGHRS and CDR2 YFSETQ. This CDR3 is 14 amino acids long. CDR3 protein: CASSLWSSDRPQYF. The sequenced CDR3 bases are TGCGCCAGCAGCTTATGGAGTAGCGACCGGCCG.

Notes on this clone: The read finishes 3 residues shy of the CDR3 end, and the germline J gene is used to complete it. The rearrangement uses TRBV23-1 and TRBJ2-7; 7 nucleotides line up with TRBD1. TRBV23-1 is recorded as an ORF, its role being uncertain. The junction had 9 bases not matched to a gene; V was cut back by 10 bases and J by 3 bases. The CDR3 runs 13 residues. CDR3 DNA, as far as it was read: TGCGCCACCCCCGGACAGGTTTTCTACGAG. The encoded protein is CATPGQVFYE. The entire CDR3 reads CATPGQVFYEQYF.

About this clone itself: The read is 3 residues too short to cover the CDR3 end, so that end is filled in from the germline J gene. The rearrangement joins TRBV18 to TRBJ2-1; the match to TRBD1 covers 9 bases. J lost 6 bases, V lost 0 bases, and 6 bases had no gene match. Germline V gene sequence: CDR1 KGHSH, CDR2 LQKENI. CDR3 length: 16 amino acids. The DNA read from the CDR3 is TGTGCCAGCTCACCACCGAGGACAGGGGTAGCCAATGAG. It codes for CASSPPRTGVANE. The full CDR3 sequence reads CASSPPRTGVANEQFF.

The DNA read from the CDR3 is TGCGCCAGCAGCCCCGGGGGGCCGGATGAG. It specifies CASSPGGPDE. The full CDR3 reads CASSPGGPDEQFF. The V call is TRBV5-1, the J call TRBJ2-1; TRBD2 is a possible D gene (7 bases). The read terminates 3 residues ahead of where the CDR3 ends, so the germline J gene completes it. There are 13 residues in the CDR3. Trimming shortened V by 4 bases and J by 8 bases, and 13 bases separated the two germline ends. Germline assignment: CDR1 SGHRS and CDR2 YFSETQ.

In the case of this clone: The CDR3 goes on 3 residues after the read ends, and that part is filled in from the germline J gene. The genes are TRBV20-1 and TRBJ2-1; 8 bases align to TRBD2. V shed 5 bases and J 0 bases; nucleotides not matched to a gene: 6. CDR3 size: 15 residues. CDR1 is DFQATT and CDR2 is SNEGSKA in the germline V gene (reference sequence). CDR3 protein: CSAPSGGSSYNEQFF. The CDR3 DNA, read in part, is TGCAGTGCTCCAAGCGGGGGTAGCTCCTACAATGAG.

Incomplete CDR3 DNA: TGTGCCAGCAGCTTCCCGACTAGCGGAAGCACAGATACG. Translating gives CASSFPTSGSTDT. The whole CDR3 sequence reads CASSFPTSGSTDTQYF. This chain connects TRBV13 to TRBJ2-3, with TRBD2 matching 9 bases. The read comes to an end 3 residues before the CDR3 does, leaving the germline J gene to fill in the end. Germline values: CDR1 PRHDT, CDR2 FYEKMQ (reference sequence). There are 16 residues in the CDR3. The ends lost 3 bases at V and 0 bases at J; junction bases unmatched: 4.

Comments on this clone: The CDR3 is cut off 3 residues early in the read; its end comes from the germline J gene. V is TRBV19 and J is TRBJ2-7; 11 bases are shared with TRBD2. V was pared by 7 bases and J by 3 bases, with 8 bases of the junction left unmatched. Germline assignment: CDR1 LNHDA and CDR2 SQIVND (reference sequence). This CDR3 is built from 15 residues. CDR3 loop: CASNPTGTSGYEQYF. CDR3 DNA (partial): TGTGCCAGTAACCCAACAGGGACTAGCGGCTACGAG. The variable domain in full, with the rest retrieved from reference TRBV19 and TRBJ2-7, is DGGITQSPKYLFRKEGQNVTLSCEQNLNHDAMYWYRQDPGQGLRLIYYSQIVNDFQKGDIAEGYSVSREKKESFPLTVTSAQKNPTAFYLCASNPTGTSGYEQYFGPGTRLTVT.

Note on this clone: The missing CDR3 end, 3 residues past where the read stops, is filled in from the germline J gene. The chain carries TRBV18 and TRBJ1-4; 7 positions match TRBD1. The CDR3 is made up of 15 amino acids. Germline CDR1 is KGHSH and CDR2 is LQKENI. The junction had 2 bases not matched to a gene; V was cut back by 3 bases and J by 1 base. The sequenced CDR3 bases are TGTGCCAGCTCACCCTGGGACAGAACTAATGAAAAA. This gives the protein CASSPWDRTNEK. The full-length CDR3 reads as CASSPWDRTNEKLFF.

A note on this clone: The CDR3 end falls 3 residues outside the read, so it is completed with the germline J gene. The chain has TRBV7-9 and TRBJ1-2; 10 nucleotides align to TRBD1. The CDR3 extends over 13 amino acids. CDR1 and CDR2 from the germline V gene are SEHNR and FQNEAQ (reference sequence). CDR3 protein: CATGQGDTYDYTF. The CDR3 DNA, read in part, is TGTGCCACCGGACAGGGGGATACCTACGAC.

About this clone itself: The read gets to within 3 residues of the CDR3 end, and the germline J gene fills in the rest. J is TRBJ1-5 and V is TRBV19, with D possibly being TRBD1 (6 bases). Trimming left V 4 bases short and J 2 bases short, with 12 bases between. The CDR3 consists of 15 residues. Germline V lookup: CDR1 LNHDA, CDR2 SQIVND (reference sequence). The covered CDR3 bases are TGTGCCAGTAGTACAGGGGCCGGGGGCAATCAGCCC. Its translation is CASSTGAGGNQP. From start to end, the CDR3 is CASSTGAGGNQPQHF. Full variable domain (missing parts from reference TRBV19 and TRBJ1-5): DGGITQSPKYLFRKEGQNVTLSCEQNLNHDAMYWYRQDPGQGLRLIYYSQIVNDFQKGDIAEGYSVSREKKESFPLTVTSAQKNPTAFYLCASSTGAGGNQPQHFGDGTRLSIL.

Details on this clone: From the germline J gene comes the end of the CDR3, since the read stops 3 residues before it. The V and J genes are TRBV2 and TRBJ2-7; D unresolved. The ends were cut back, 2 bases at V and 3 bases at J, with 8 bases in the middle. In germline, CDR1 is SNHLY, CDR2 FYNNEI. The CDR3 runs 13 residues. The CDR3 bases that were read are TGTGCCAGCAGTGAAAGGCAGTTCTACGAG. This sequence encodes CASSERQFYE. The entire CDR3 is CASSERQFYEQYF.

On this clone itself: The sequence runs out 3 residues before the end of the CDR3; the remainder is reconstructed from the germline J gene. The rearrangement links TRBV5-6 to TRBJ1-2, with 8 bases identical to TRBD1. Germline values: CDR1 SGHDT, CDR2 YYEEEE. The CDR3 spans 15 residues. V lost 2 bases, J lost 0 bases, and 3 bases stayed unmatched. The DNA read from the CDR3 is TGTGCCAGCAGCTTTGGGACAGGAGCTAACTATGGC. This encodes CASSFGTGANYG. The whole CDR3 is CASSFGTGANYGYTF.

The sequenced part of the CDR3 DNA is TGCGCCAGCAGCCCCGGGACAGGGGGAGATTCAACTGAA. Protein: CASSPGTGGDSTE. The full CDR3 reads CASSPGTGGDSTEAFF. This chain links TRBV5-1 with TRBJ1-1; 11 positions agree with TRBD1. The read gets to within 3 residues of the CDR3 end, and the germline J gene fills in the rest. Germline V lookup: CDR1 SGHRS, CDR2 YFSETQ. Trimming removed 4 bases from V and 5 bases from J; junction bases left unmatched: 10. This CDR3 comprises 16 residues.